This section outlines one TCR beta chain sequence together with its context. Its antigen is as yet unknown. Trimming took off 0 bases at V and 4 bases at J, with 16 bases between the two ends. CDR1 is SEHNR and CDR2 is FQNEAQ in the germline V gene (reference sequence). The CDR3 contains 17 residues. Time point denoted: week 23, last vaccination. It was 300 ug of mutant IDH1 20-mer peptide that made up each vaccine dose, given with topical imiquimod. This sample is part of a study of a mutant IDH1 vaccine in newly diagnosed glioma. Study overall: Beforehand, treatment had been radiotherapy, temozolomide, or both; the majority received both. Study-level findings and limits: Changes in top peripheral clonotypes did not appear linked to pseudoprogression.

Sequencing was performed with immunoSEQ multiplex PCR; in TCRdb, only in-frame clones are kept and a portion is missing. The table includes tens of thousands of clones, 75% to 90% detected once. The chain combines TRBV7-9 with TRBJ1-3; D may be TRBD1 (6 bases). The sequence derives from a man in his forties with glioma. The input for sequencing was PBMCs, taken from a glioma patient whose treatment included an IDH1 peptide vaccine. CDR3 sequence reads: CASSLAGGGQRGNTIYF. CDR3 in DNA: TGTGCCAGCAGCTTAGCAGGCGGGGGGCAAAGAGGAAACACCATATATTTT.